The sequence of this TCR beta chain was determined in a study of cytomegalovirus exposure and HLA in healthy donors (TCRdb year 2017). About the study as a whole: An earlier analysis of roughly 500 of the donors reported over 250 Gb of sequence data and 95 million to 140 million unique TCR beta sequences obtained from approximately 180 million T cells. An early release covering around 630 HLA-typed donors comprised approximately 290 gigabases of sequencing data and around 86 million unique TCR sequences. Of the 398 genotyped donors, approximately 83% fell in the genetic ancestry cluster associated with self-reported Caucasian donors. The aim of the study was to test whether cataloging public T cell receptors could identify signatures of past pathogen exposure. The study profiled the T cell repertoires of hundreds of subjects by immunosequencing and related them to cytomegalovirus serostatus. Along with the approximately 620-subject first cohort, a separate validation cohort of roughly 110 different subjects was used. To predict cytomegalovirus infection status, the study combined high-throughput TCR immunosequencing, statistical association of individual TCRs with disease status, and machine learning. To study patterns of TCR occurrence, a later analysis re-analyzed previously published TCR beta repertoires from 600 to 750 donors and added high-resolution HLA genotyping. The later analysis used no new phenotypic data to find candidate immune exposures, relying instead on TCR beta sequences and their occurrence across donors. An earlier analysis of around 580 of the donors used high-throughput TCR beta sequencing to judge whether each TCR beta V gene segment behaved as functional or pseudogenic. Donor age, sex, ethnicity and CMV serostatus were collected together with the repertoire data. In a later genetic analysis, genome-wide SNP genotypes for about three fifths of the roughly 670 donors were used, and that subset was treated as a discovery cohort. Every discovery cohort repertoire had been produced on one sequencing platform. Both class I and class II loci were covered by HLA typing, at four-digit resolution. Typing coverage differed by locus: A, B, C, DRB1 and DQB1 were typed in roughly 620-630 donors, DQA1 in approximately 520, DPA1 in over 600, and DPB1 in approximately 450. About five DR-DQ haplotypes were treated as single units for association and clustering because of strong linkage in the cohort. On average, around 230,000 unique TCR beta nucleotide sequences were sequenced per donor among more than 350 genotyped donors of the cohort, with approximately 18% of those sequences being non-productive.

The cohort consisted of 600 to 750 healthy bone marrow donors. At the time of sampling, every cohort member was nominally healthy, though immune exposures that went unrecorded were likely present. The donor tested CMV seropositive and was one of the 289 seropositive cohort members. Each donor provided a peripheral blood sample, and peripheral blood mononuclear cells were used for TCR beta sequencing. Genomic DNA was extracted from the blood cell samples with the Qiagen DNeasy Blood Extraction Kit. Library prep was done by the immunoSEQ multiplex PCR assay. The multiplex PCR relied on a mix of 60 forward primers for TCR Vbeta segments and 13 reverse primers for TCR Jbeta segments. Amplification of the CDR3 region of rearranged TCR beta genes was performed with a multiplex PCR assay on genomic DNA. The Illumina HiSeq System was used to sequence the amplified TCR beta libraries as 87-base-pair reads. The paper's processing steps were these. In a later analysis, roughly 80 million unique TCR beta chains were counted across the approximately 670 repertoires, and roughly 10 million of these chains were shared by at least two donors. A nearest-neighbor algorithm error-corrected the raw reads and collapsed the reads into unique sequences, merging closely related sequences to remove PCR and sequencing errors. To assign V, D and J gene segments, CDR3 sequences were aligned to IMGT reference sequences. For a sequence to be retained, at least a six-nucleotide match to both a V gene segment and a J gene segment was required. Rearrangements were classified as productive when the CDR3 lacked stop codons and remained in frame with V and J, and all other rearrangements were classified as non-productive. Following IMGT convention, CDR3 was defined as the stretch from the second conserved V-encoded cysteine up to the conserved J-encoded phenylalanine. The earlier analysis of more than 450 of the donors excluded sequences that lacked an unambiguous match to a single V gene segment. An earlier analysis of 550 to 650 of the donors classified V segments as functional when productive rearrangements were above 56.7% and as segregating when the standard deviation between donors was above 5%. To diagnose cytomegalovirus status from the catalog of TCR beta chain sequences, a statistical classification framework was built. In a later analysis, V and J genes were assigned by comparing TCR nucleotide sequences against IMGT/GENE-DB human TR gene sequences. The TCRdist pipeline was used in a later analysis to assign CDR3 sequences and most-parsimonious VDJ recombination scenarios. In a later analysis, each TCR beta chain was defined by its CDR3 amino acid sequence together with its V-gene family, and reads without a unique V-gene family were excluded. In a later analysis, approximately 590 highly shared, low-generation-probability nucleotide sequences were removed to address suspected cross-contamination and a sequencing artifact. For each public chain, a later analysis derived a clonal expansion index from normalized ranks of inferred template counts within each repertoire. In a later analysis, generation probabilities were computed using a VDJ recombination model fitted to out-of-frame rearrangements, and the results were checked against IGoR. In a later analysis, hypergeometric tests were used to score TCR-TCR, TCR-HLA and TCR-CMV co-occurrence, with a repertoire-size bias correction applied to TCR pairs. False discovery rates were estimated in a later analysis by permuting HLA or CMV assignments 20 times. In a later analysis, co-occurring TCRs were grouped using DBSCAN, with TCRdist sequence similarity added in when clustering inside HLA-allele-positive subsets. For co-occurrence clustering, repertoires with fewer than 30,000 or more than 120,000 public chains were excluded, along with about five repertoires with anomalous nucleotide sharing. Entries here come from immuneACCESS through TCRdb and include only in-frame sequences with V and J called. Some clones fail to appear in such tables; in the studies checked, an unresolved V gene covers under half of the shortfall, and the cause of the remainder is unknown. The DNA was the basis for D and trimming; V, J and clone size are from that table. This sample is represented by approximately 100,000 clones; 75% of them were singletons. Around 2.7% of the sample is in the top ten clones.

Broader findings and caveats from the paper: A cluster of highly shared sequence variants was judged likely to be a technical artifact of the sequencing pipeline. Presence/absence analyses assumed roughly uniform sequencing depth across donors, an assumption that may not hold. Because counts were too low, seventeen rarely observed V segments, including chromosome 9 orphons, were left out of the earlier analysis of a few hundred of the donors. In a later genetic analysis, fewer N-insertions in productive TCRs were reported among donors in an Asian-associated ancestry cluster than the roughly 670-donor mean. The cohort was sequenced for TCR beta chains only, and without alpha or paired-chain data the features that could be detected were limited. Because HLA typing was missing for some donors at each locus, association tests included only the typed subset. Several of the top co-occurrence clusters appeared to be linked to parvovirus B19, influenza, CMV and Epstein-Barr virus, according to a later analysis. For the cohort, immune exposure information was limited to CMV serostatus. A further reported finding was that TCR beta sequences accurately predicted the HLA-A and HLA-B alleles for most subjects in the first cohort. A total of 150 to 200 TCR beta chains were listed by the study as associated with cytomegalovirus. In both the original and validation cohorts, the classifier was reported to diagnose cytomegalovirus status with high specificity and sensitivity. A later analysis associated 16,951 TCR beta sequences with specific HLA alleles at a false discovery rate of 0.05. The authors suggested that the approach could potentially be extended to other disease states and immunological phenotypes. An earlier analysis of around 600 of the donors showed that most TCR beta V segments appeared in productive rearrangements either about 87% or about 30% of the time, which broadly matched IMGT annotations. In a later analysis, HLA-associated TCR beta chains showed more clonal expansion and lower generation probabilities than non-associated chains that were equally common. A later analysis found that TCR association rates varied across HLA loci, with DRB1 alleles showing the most associated TCRs and HLA-C alleles the fewest. In a later genetic analysis, a missense DCLRE1C variant was associated with V-gene and J-gene trimming of TCR beta chains, and the association was replicated in an independent cohort. In a later analysis, most CMV-associated TCR beta chains were found to appear HLA-restricted, with HLA associations seemingly driven largely by CMV exposure. When HLA alleles, especially DR and DQ, strongly co-occurred, TCR associations were difficult to assign to individual alleles. Linkage disequilibrium might explain the correlated functional status among segregating V segments, but an unknown experimental factor could not be excluded. Most TCR sequences were observed very rarely across donors, whereas some public TCRs were present in many individuals. In vitro tests confirmed that a few of the cytomegalovirus-associated TCR beta chains recognize cytomegalovirus antigens.

This clone was counted a few times. Its antigen is not yet known. Base qualities are not provided; no much larger clone lies one nucleotide away. This receptor was identified in a male donor in good health and CMV-seropositive. Sequenced material: PBMCs.

The CDR3 loop reads CASSIVWDSSYEQYF. The bases read TGTGCCAGTAGTATAGTATGGGACAGCTCCTACGAGCAGTACTTC. The sequence is built from TRBV19 and TRBJ2-7, with 7 central nucleotides matching TRBD1. From V the trimming removes 1 base and from J it removes 0 bases, while the gene matches leave 3 bases of the junction unaccounted for. From a lookup of the germline V gene (reference sequence), CDR1 and CDR2 are LNHDA and SQIVND. The CDR3 runs 15 residues from the cysteine to the phenylalanine. Only CDR3 DNA is held: 45 bases, read in frame from base 1.